This T cell receptor (beta chain) was sequenced for a study of cytomegalovirus exposure and HLA in healthy donors. The study, taken as a whole, reports: Researchers left out some V segments, among them TRBV6-2 and TRBV6-3, as indistinguishable. Altogether, 160 or so TCR beta chains were recorded as cytomegalovirus-associated.

The table lists this clone with a few counts. Its antigen is as yet unknown. PCR was performed using 60 Vbeta and 13 Jbeta primers. Libraries were prepared by immunoSEQ multiplex PCR; TCRdb keeps only in-frame clonotypes and omits some of them. The table shows 75,000 to 95,000 clones, with roughly 78% occurring only once. CDR3 size: 15 residues. V lost 1 base and J lost 10; bases outside the gene matches: 10. Germline V gene sequence: CDR1 SGHKS, CDR2 YYEKEE (reference sequence). Source material: PBMCs. This sequence originates from a male donor in good health and CMV-seropositive. The chain couples TRBV5-5 to TRBJ2-1; TRBD2 agrees at 8 bases. The CDR3 region is CASSLSRLAGVEQFF. DNA for the CDR3: TGTGCCAGCAGCTTGAGTCGTCTAGCGGGCGTGGAGCAGTTCTTC.